A selection of T cell receptor beta chains follows, all from one sample in a study of CD8 T cells in Susac syndrome. TCRdb re-called the immunoSEQ multiplex PCR reads with MiXCR, one entry per CDR3 protein. Of under 200,000 distinct CDR3 sequences listed, approximately 95% are singletons. Specimen: CD8+ T cells from PBMCs. Receptors were obtained from a human donor with Susac syndrome. Each CDR3 is given with its conserved first and last residue. The order of the fields is J gene, clone size, CDR3 length, D gene, V gene, CDR3 DNA, CDR3 protein. A D gene is named only where the DNA matches it firmly. Rows give clone size only sometimes, using once, few, many, or a class for an expanded clone.

TRBJ2-5,.,17,TRBD2,TRBV27,TGTGCCAGCAGCCCCGGCCTGAGCGGGGGAGTGTATGAGACCCAGTACTTC,CASSPGLSGGVYETQYF
TRBJ2-7,.,15,TRBD1,TRBV18,TGTGCCAGCTCCCCCGGGGACAGGGGTATCTACGAGCAGTACTTC,CASSPGDRGIYEQYF
TRBJ1-2,.,15,TRBD1,TRBV9,TGTGCCAGCAGCTTTCGGACAGGGGGCCTCTATGGCTACACCTTC,CASSFRTGGLYGYTF
TRBJ2-2,.,19,TRBD2,TRBV9,TGTGCCAGCAGCGTGAATCCTTCTAGCGGGGGACTGAACACCGGGGAGCTGTTTTTT,CASSVNPSSGGLNTGELFF
TRBJ2-1,once,14,TRBD1,TRBV6-5,TGTGCCAGCAACTCAGGGGGCGAAGGCTATGAGCAGTTCTTC,CASNSGGEGYEQFF
TRBJ2-1,.,13,.,TRBV12-3/TRBV12-4,TGTGCCAGCAGTTTCGGGAGATGGAATGAGCAGTTCTTC,CASSFGRWNEQFF
TRBJ1-3,.,15,.,TRBV6-1,TGTGCCAGCAGTGACTTTATCGACTCTGGAAACACCATATATTTT,CASSDFIDSGNTIYF
TRBJ1-6,.,15,.,TRBV15,TGTGCCACCAGCAGAGATCCCAGGGTGGAATCACCCCTCCACTTT,CATSRDPRVESPLHF
TRBJ1-1,.,11,.,TRBV20-1,TGCAGTGCCATGAGAGTCACTGAAGCTTTCTTT,CSAMRVTEAFF
TRBJ2-3,.,13,.,TRBV30,TGTGCCCAATCCAAGGGACTCGAATTGACGCAGTATTTT,CAQSKGLELTQYF